The rows below give T cell receptor beta chains drawn from one sample of a study of cytomegalovirus exposure and HLA in healthy donors. Measured with immunoSEQ multiplex PCR; TCRdb has only the in-frame clones, and not every one. This table holds approximately 120,000 clones, under 90% found once. The sample was PBMCs. Receptors were obtained from a woman younger than 45 in good health and CMV-seronegative. Both conserved end residues are part of each CDR3. Each record gives: V gene, J gene, clone size, D gene, CDR3 protein, CDR3 DNA. D genes are given only for firm matches. Clone sizes are given selectively: once, few, many, or a class where the clone is expanded.

TRBV15	TRBJ2-3	-	TRBD2	CATSRGGRRESSDTQYF	TGTGCCACCAGCAGAGGTGGCAGGCGGGAGAGTAGCGATACGCAGTATTTT
TRBV7-8	TRBJ1-5	-	TRBD1	CASSPGRDRGPQPQHF	TGTGCCAGCAGCCCCGGAAGAGACAGGGGGCCCCAGCCCCAGCATTTT
TRBV5-4	TRBJ2-5	-	TRBD2	CASSLGGGQETQYF	TGTGCCAGCAGCTTGGGGGGGGGCCAAGAGACCCAGTACTTC
TRBV27	TRBJ1-1	-	TRBD1	CASKGARMNTEAFF	TGTGCCAGCAAGGGGGCACGGATGAACACTGAAGCTTTCTTT
TRBV6-1	TRBJ2-3	-	TRBD2	CASSGTSGRTDTQYF	TGTGCCAGCAGTGGGACTAGCGGGAGAACAGATACGCAGTATTTT
TRBV28	TRBJ2-1	-	-	CASSRAARGGGNEQFF	TGTGCCAGCAGCCGGGCGGCCAGGGGAGGGGGCAATGAGCAGTTCTTC
TRBV10-1	TRBJ2-7	-	TRBD1	CASSSRDRAHEQYF	TGCGCCAGCAGTAGCCGGGACAGGGCCCACGAGCAGTACTTC
TRBV18	TRBJ2-2	-	TRBD2	CASSRRTSEAGELFF	TGTGCCAGCTCACGACGGACTAGCGAAGCCGGGGAGCTGTTTTTT
TRBV7-6	TRBJ2-1	-	-	CASSLPGGYEQFF	TGTGCCAGCAGCCTCCCTGGCGGCTATGAGCAGTTCTTC
TRBV28	TRBJ2-7	-	-	CASGNTGLGYEQYF	TGTGCCAGCGGAAATACAGGGTTGGGCTACGAGCAGTACTTC
TRBV19	TRBJ1-5	-	-	CASSHLRGLKATPQHF	TGTGCCAGTAGTCATCTGCGGGGCCTCAAGGCTACGCCCCAGCATTTT
TRBV7-6	TRBJ1-3	-	-	CASSQEGGLMGNTIYF	TGTGCCAGCAGTCAAGAGGGGGGGCTAATGGGAAACACCATATATTTT
TRBV27	TRBJ2-7	-	TRBD1	CASSSTGGPYEQYF	TGTGCCAGCAGTTCGACAGGGGGCCCCTACGAGCAGTACTTC
TRBV5-1	TRBJ1-2	few	-	CASGSTGRGYTF	TGCGCCAGCGGCAGCACAGGCAGGGGCTACACCTTC
TRBV18	TRBJ2-7	-	-	CASSPAGPREQYF	TGTGCCAGCTCACCAGCGGGCCCGCGCGAGCAGTACTTC
TRBV7-8	TRBJ2-1	-	TRBD2	CASSFRLAEGPYNEQFF	TGTGCCAGCAGCTTCCGACTAGCGGAGGGCCCCTACAATGAGCAGTTCTTC
TRBV25-1	TRBJ2-5	-	TRBD1	CASSESGGETQYF	TGTGCCAGCAGTGAATCAGGGGGCGAGACCCAGTACTTC
TRBV2	TRBJ1-5	-	-	CATKNQGGNQPQHF	TGTGCCACAAAGAACCAGGGTGGGAATCAGCCCCAGCATTTT
TRBV6-5	TRBJ1-6	-	-	CASSGRQASPLHF	TGTGCCAGCAGTGGACGACAGGCCTCACCCCTCCACTTT
TRBV27	TRBJ2-1	-	TRBD2	CASSIGTSGRVRFF	TGTGCCAGCAGTATAGGGACTAGCGGGAGGGTGCGGTTCTTC
TRBV9	TRBJ2-5	-	-	CASSVGTSRGQETQYF	TGTGCCAGCAGCGTAGGAACCTCGCGAGGGCAAGAGACCCAGTACTTC
TRBV29-1	TRBJ1-1	-	-	CSANGGTEAFF	TGCAGCGCTAACGGGGGCACTGAAGCTTTCTTT
TRBV2	TRBJ2-7	-	TRBD1	CASSPGQGLNEQYF	TGTGCCAGCAGTCCTGGACAGGGCTTAAACGAGCAGTACTTC
TRBV9	TRBJ2-7	-	TRBD2	CASSPLADVYEQYF	TGTGCCAGCAGCCCTCTAGCGGATGTCTACGAGCAGTACTTC
TRBV5-1	TRBJ1-1	-	TRBD1	CASSSGTGLNTEAFF	TGCGCCAGCAGCTCCGGGACAGGGCTGAACACTGAAGCTTTCTTT
TRBV12-5	TRBJ2-7	-	TRBD2	CASGLVYSGREGLPNEQYF	TGTGCTAGTGGTTTGGTCTATTCGGGGCGGGAGGGCCTTCCGAACGAGCAGTACTTC
TRBV5-1	TRBJ2-2	-	TRBD1	CASSLRGQGANTGELFF	TGCGCCAGCAGCTTGCGCGGACAGGGGGCTAACACCGGGGAGCTGTTTTTT
TRBV7-6	TRBJ1-1	-	-	CASSLVSLNTEAFF	TGTGCCAGCAGCTTAGTGTCTCTGAACACTGAAGCTTTCTTT
TRBV28	TRBJ1-5	once	TRBD1	CASVRTGDSNQPQHF	TGTGCCAGCGTACGGACAGGCGATAGCAATCAGCCCCAGCATTTT
TRBV7-7	TRBJ2-1	-	TRBD1	CASSPSPGQGAVYNEQFF	TGTGCTAGCAGCCCCTCCCCCGGACAGGGGGCCGTCTACAATGAGCAGTTCTTC
TRBV9	TRBJ2-2	-	TRBD2	CASSVFAGGPTGELFF	TGTGCCAGCAGCGTGTTTGCGGGAGGGCCCACCGGGGAGCTGTTTTTT
TRBV2	TRBJ2-2	-	-	CASRHRDYTGELFF	TGTGCCAGCAGGCACCGGGATTACACCGGGGAGCTGTTTTTT
TRBV5-1	TRBJ2-7	-	-	CASSLAARSSYEQYF	TGCGCCAGCAGCTTGGCGGCTAGGAGCTCCTACGAGCAGTACTTC
TRBV30	TRBJ1-1	-	-	CAWSVGQGDFF	TGTGCCTGGAGTGTAGGGCAGGGTGATTTCTTT
TRBV13	TRBJ2-7	-	-	CASSSAGSSYEQYF	TGTGCCAGCAGCTCGGCGGGATCGAGCTACGAGCAGTACTTC
TRBV5-4	TRBJ2-2	-	-	CASSLLRTGELFF	TGTGCCAGCAGCTTGTTGAGGACCGGGGAGCTGTTTTTT
TRBV4-1	TRBJ1-2	once	TRBD1	CASREGAGYGYTF	TGCGCCAGCAGGGAGGGGGCGGGCTATGGCTACACCTTC
TRBV4-1	TRBJ2-3	-	TRBD2	CASSQGSAGANTQYF	TGCGCCAGCAGCCAAGGATCAGCGGGAGCCAATACGCAGTATTTT
TRBV9	TRBJ2-3	-	TRBD2	CASSVGVAGGIDTQYF	TGTGCCAGCAGCGTTGGGGTAGCGGGAGGCATAGATACGCAGTATTTT
TRBV30	TRBJ1-2	-	-	CACSGTRLQGYTF	TGTGCCTGTTCAGGGACTCGATTGCAGGGCTACACCTTC
TRBV18	TRBJ2-7	-	TRBD1	CASSPRDRNYEQYF	TGTGCCAGCTCTCCACGGGACAGAAACTACGAGCAGTACTTC
TRBV2	TRBJ2-5	-	TRBD1	CASSEGWGTGGEETQYF	TGTGCCAGCAGTGAAGGATGGGGGACAGGGGGCGAAGAGACCCAGTACTTC
TRBV7-3	TRBJ2-1	-	-	CASSHSELLRGNEQFF	TGTGCCAGCAGCCACTCAGAACTATTAAGGGGGAATGAGCAGTTCTTC
TRBV5-1	TRBJ1-5	-	-	CASSPGGEGRQPQHF	TGCGCCAGCAGTCCTGGCGGGGAGGGAAGGCAGCCCCAGCATTTT
TRBV19	TRBJ2-2	few	-	CASSIQGSTGELFF	TGTGCCAGTAGTATACAGGGGAGCACCGGGGAGCTGTTTTTT
TRBV5-6	TRBJ1-1	-	TRBD1	CASTYRGVNTEAFF	TGTGCCAGCACCTACAGGGGGGTGAACACTGAAGCTTTCTTT
TRBV25-1	TRBJ2-3	-	-	CASRDLGGGGTDTQYF	TGTGCCAGCAGGGACCTGGGAGGCGGGGGCACAGATACGCAGTATTTT
TRBV5-1	TRBJ1-1	-	TRBD1	CASSFRTGDMNTEAFF	TGCGCCAGCAGCTTTCGGACAGGGGACATGAACACTGAAGCTTTCTTT
TRBV15	TRBJ2-5	few	-	CATSRDVGAQYF	TGTGCCACCAGCAGAGATGTAGGGGCCCAGTACTTC
TRBV7-2	TRBJ1-5	-	TRBD1	CASSTQTGPFDQPQHF	TGTGCCAGCAGCACCCAGACAGGGCCCTTTGATCAGCCCCAGCATTTT
TRBV10-3	TRBJ1-5	-	TRBD1	CAISPTGGNQPQHF	TGTGCCATCAGTCCTACAGGGGGCAATCAGCCCCAGCATTTT
TRBV5-1	TRBJ2-5	once	-	CASSFQGWYEETQYF	TGCGCCAGCAGCTTCCAGGGATGGTACGAAGAGACCCAGTACTTC